Shown below are 28 T cell receptor beta chains from a single sample sequenced in a study of shared clonotypes between healthy human individuals. The table came from immunoSEQ multiplex PCR; TCRdb's copy has only in-frame clones and leaves some out. The table records about a million clones, about 75% of them present only once. Sequencing was carried out using memory CD4+ T cells sorted from blood. Subset reported: CD45RA-negative fraction. The receptors shown here come from a man younger than 35 in good health.

V gene TRBV29-1 combines with J gene TRBJ1-1; 8 nucleotides agree with TRBD1. There are 13 residues in the CDR3. Per germline, CDR1 SQVTM and CDR2 ANQGSEA. J was trimmed by 2 bases and V by 6 bases; bases with no gene match: 5. The CDR3 DNA reads TGCAGCGTGGACAGGGTCGGAAACACTGAAGCTTTCTTT. It specifies CSVDRVGNTEAFF.

V and J are TRBV10-3 and TRBJ2-7; 7 bases fit TRBD1. The CDR3 spans 14 residues. CDR1 and CDR2 from the germline V gene are ENHRY and SYGVKD. The V gene end was trimmed by 10 bases and the J gene end by 2 bases; junction bases not matched to a gene: 11. In DNA form, the CDR3 reads TGTGCCACCGCCGACAGGGCAGGAACCTACGAGCAGTACTTC. Translated, it gives CATADRAGTYEQYF.

The chain recombines TRBV10-1 with TRBJ2-2; D is possibly TRBD2 (6 bases). CDR3 length equals 13 residues. Trimming shortened V by 5 bases and J by 6 bases, and 10 bases separated the two germline ends. Germline assignment: CDR1 WNHNN and CDR2 SYGVQD (reference sequence). Here the CDR3 reads CASSREEAGELFF. CDR3 in DNA: TGCGCCAGCAGTAGGGAGGAGGCCGGGGAGCTGTTTTTT.

The chain is built from TRBV4-1 and TRBJ2-3, with D possibly matching TRBD2 (5 bases). The CDR3 is 16 residues long. CDR1 and CDR2 from the germline V gene are MGHRA and YSYEKL. The V end was cut by 0 bases, the J end by 2 bases, with 12 bases between. CDR3 bases: TGCGCCAGCAGCCAAGATCGTATGAGGGTCACAGATACGCAGTATTTT. It is translated as CASSQDRMRVTDTQYF.

The rearrangement links TRBV27 to TRBJ2-2; D unclear. V lost 5 bases, J lost 7 bases, and 8 bases lay in between. Per the germline V gene, CDR1 is MNHEY and CDR2 is SMNVEV (reference sequence). The CDR3 is made up of 12 amino acids. Here the CDR3 reads CASSIRSGELFF. CDR3 coding DNA: TGTGCCAGCAGTATCAGGAGCGGGGAGCTGTTTTTT.

The chain uses TRBV12-5 and TRBJ2-3, with 7 positions matching TRBD2. CDR3 length: 14 residues. V lost 6 bases to trimming and J lost 6 bases; unmatched junction nucleotides: 9. CDR1 and CDR2 (germline): LGHNT, FRNRAP. The CDR3 nucleotides read TGTGCTAGTGGCTTTAGCGGGTCTATGGATACGCAGTATTTT. Its translation is CASGFSGSMDTQYF.

This chain links TRBV5-1 with TRBJ2-2, with D unresolved. The V gene's germline CDR1 is SGHRS and CDR2 YFSETQ. V was shortened by 0 bases and J by 3 bases, with 9 bases between the two germline ends. This CDR3 comprises 15 residues. The CDR3 reads CASSLGPGYTGELFF. As DNA, the CDR3 is TGCGCCAGCAGCTTGGGACCCGGGTACACCGGGGAGCTGTTTTTT.

The chain joins TRBV9 to TRBJ2-1; D gene ambiguous. Germline values: CDR1 SGDLS, CDR2 YYNGEE. The CDR3 covers 13 residues. V lost 2 bases to trimming and J lost 8 bases, with 11 bases between them. The CDR3 DNA reads TGTGCCAGCAGCGTTCTCCTCCTGGATGAGCAGTTCTTC. It specifies CASSVLLLDEQFF.

This clone was found once. A far larger clone is off by one base, so a read error is likely. Other DNA sequences in the same sample also yield this CDR3. The rearrangement joins TRBV11-2 to TRBJ2-3; a possible D gene is TRBD1 (6 bases). Germline V gene data show CDR1 as SGHAT and CDR2 as FQNNGV. With 5 bases removed from V and 3 bases from J, the gap between germline ends came to 15 bases. The CDR3 consists of 15 residues. The CDR3 sequence is CASSHGATGTDTQYF. In DNA form, the CDR3 reads TGTGCCAGCAGCCATGGGGCCACAGGGACAGATACGCAGTATTTT.

The chain couples TRBV4-1 to TRBJ1-2; D may be TRBD1 (5 bases). The CDR3 runs to 14 residues. V dropped 6 bases and J dropped 3 bases, with 14 bases sitting between them. Germline V gene data show CDR1 as MGHRA and CDR2 as YSYEKL. The CDR3 nucleotides are TGCGCCAGCAGGATGGATCGGGGACACTATGGCTACACCTTC. This encodes CASRMDRGHYGYTF.

The genes are TRBV7-9 and TRBJ2-1; the D is unclear. The CDR3 spans 14 residues. The ends were cut back, 3 bases at V and 3 bases at J, with 9 bases in the middle. Germline CDR1 and CDR2: SEHNR and FQNEAQ (reference sequence). For the CDR3, the DNA is TGTGCCAGCAGCTTTAAGGACGGCTACAATGAGCAGTTCTTC. Protein product: CASSFKDGYNEQFF.

V usage is TRBV30 and J usage is TRBJ1-3; TRBD1 aligns across 7 bases. The germline gives CDR1 GTSNPN, CDR2 SVGIG (reference sequence). With V trimmed by 4 bases and J by 4 bases, 10 bases remained unmatched. The CDR3 runs to 15 residues. The DNA for the CDR3 is TGTGCCTGGATTGAAAGGGGGCAAAGGGGAAACACCATATATTTT. It translates to CAWIERGQRGNTIYF.

V gene TRBV11-2 combines with J gene TRBJ1-2; 7 nucleotides align to TRBD1. Germline trimming cut 4 bases from V and 4 bases from J; bases unmatched to any gene: 9. This CDR3 region has 15 residues. CDR1 is SGHAT and CDR2 is FQNNGV in the germline V gene. CDR3 nucleotide sequence: TGTGCCAGCAGCTCCGTGACAGGGAAAGGCTATGGCTACACCTTC. Translated, it gives CASSSVTGKGYGYTF.

The J gene is TRBJ2-5, the V gene TRBV28, with 9 nucleotides matching TRBD2. The CDR3 consists of 14 residues. V dropped 8 bases and J dropped 4; count of bases not matched to a gene: 8. The germline CDR1 and CDR2 sequences are MDHEN and SYDVKM. CDR3 sequence: CASFAGGTPETQYF. For the CDR3, the DNA is TGTGCCAGCTTCGCGGGGGGGACCCCAGAGACCCAGTACTTC.

V gene TRBV6-1 combines with J gene TRBJ1-3; no clear D. There are 14 residues in the CDR3. Germline CDR1 is MNHNS and CDR2 is SASEGT. V lost 6 bases, J lost 0 bases, and 9 bases lay in between. CDR3 nucleotide sequence: TGTGCCAGCAGATTACAGCTCTCTGGAAACACCATATATTTT. This sequence encodes CASRLQLSGNTIYF.

The chain couples TRBV6-5 to TRBJ1-1; weak D call: TRBD1 (5 bases). The CDR3 is made up of 15 amino acids. Trimming shortened V by 6 bases and J by 4 bases, and 18 bases separated the two germline ends. CDR1 is MNHEY, CDR2 SVGAGI, per germline. The chain's CDR3 is CASRSSGTWGTEAFF. The CDR3 DNA sequence: TGTGCCAGCAGATCTTCCGGGACGTGGGGCACTGAAGCTTTCTTT.

The table lists this clone with a few counts. The V and J genes are TRBV1 and TRBJ1-1; TRBD1, as called in the table, went unchecked against the DNA. TRBV1 is assigned pseudogene status. The CDR3 is made up of 14 amino acids. Here the CDR3 reads CTSSMDRGLTSAFF. CDR3 bases: TGCACCAGCAGCATGGACAGGGGGCTAACCTCAGCTTTCTTT.

The chain couples TRBV28 to TRBJ2-7; the D gene is possibly TRBD1 (6 bases). From germline, CDR1 is MDHEN and CDR2 SYDVKM. There are 15 residues in the CDR3. Trimming left V 5 bases short and J 3 bases short, with 17 bases between. The CDR3 DNA sequence: TGTGCCAGCAGTAAAATTAGAGAGGGGGTCTACGAGCAGTACTTC. Its protein is CASSKIREGVYEQYF.

As to this clone: In the same sample, other DNA sequences code for this CDR3. The chain is built from TRBV10-3 and TRBJ2-3, with TRBD2 matching over 11 bases. This CDR3 is 16 amino acids long. V lost 0 bases to trimming and J lost 1 base; unmatched junction nucleotides: 0. Germline V gene data show CDR1 as ENHRY and CDR2 as SYGVKD. CDR3 amino acids: CAISESGLAGTDTQYF. CDR3 sequence (DNA): TGTGCCATCAGTGAGTCGGGACTAGCGGGCACAGATACGCAGTATTTT.

This clone was counted a single time. The gene calls are TRBV19 and TRBJ2-1; D might be TRBD2 (6 bases). The CDR3 runs to 15 residues. The germline V and J ends were trimmed by 4 bases and 2 bases, with 12 bases remaining between them. The germline gives CDR1 LNHDA, CDR2 SQIVND (reference sequence). CDR3: CASSREGLAYNEQFF. In nucleotides, the CDR3 is TGTGCCAGTAGTAGAGAGGGACTGGCCTACAATGAGCAGTTCTTC.

The CDR3 DNA sequence: TGTGCCAGCAGTTACGCACTAGCGGGGGGAGATACGCAGTATTTT. Its translation: CASSYALAGGDTQYF. J is TRBJ2-3 and V is TRBV6-5, with 12 bases fitting TRBD2. With 2 bases clipped from V and 5 bases from J, the junction kept 2 bases outside the gene matches. From germline, CDR1 is MNHEY and CDR2 SVGAGI. The CDR3 sequence is 15 residues long.

This clone occurred a few times. This chain joins TRBV7-2 and TRBJ1-2; 9 nucleotides line up with TRBD1. CDR1 and CDR2 (germline): SGHTA, FQGNSA. Germline trimming cut 6 bases from V and 7 bases from J; bases unmatched to any gene: 12. This CDR3 is built from 15 residues. The CDR3 here is CASRRDRDRAIGYTF. The CDR3 region has the DNA TGTGCCAGCAGGCGTGACCGGGACAGGGCTATTGGCTACACCTTC.

The genes are TRBV29-1 and TRBJ2-3; 7 positions match TRBD1. CDR1 and CDR2 from the germline V gene are SQVTM and ANQGSEA. The CDR3 has 12 residues. Trimming cost V 8 bases and J 4 bases; bases outside gene matches: 6. In DNA form, the CDR3 reads TGCAGCTCCGTCCAGGGGGCAGATACGCAGTATTTT. This codes for CSSVQGADTQYF.

J is TRBJ1-4 and V is TRBV5-6, with D perhaps matching TRBD1 (5 bases). The V end lost 2 bases, the J end lost 6 bases, and 8 bases lay between the germline ends. The CDR3 consists of 13 residues. Germline CDR1 and CDR2: SGHDT and YYEEEE. In nucleotides, the CDR3 is TGTGCCAGCAGCTTCAGGGATGATGAAAAACTGTTTTTT. It specifies CASSFRDDEKLFF.

This clone appeared once. This sequence joins TRBV7-2 and TRBJ2-1, with TRBD2 matching over 7 bases. The CDR3 totals 16 residues. Trimming took 4 bases from V and 0 from J; bases not matched to a gene: 6. Germline assignment: CDR1 SGHTA and CDR2 FQGNSA. CDR3 protein: CASSSPSGSSYNEQFF. CDR3 DNA sequence: TGTGCCAGCAGCTCCCCTAGCGGTAGCTCCTACAATGAGCAGTTCTTC.

This clone was seen more than once but under ten times. The V call is TRBV2, the J call TRBJ1-1; D is perhaps TRBD1 (6 bases). Trimming took off 7 bases at V and 6 bases at J, with 12 bases between the two ends. Germline CDR1 reads SNHLY; CDR2 reads FYNNEI. The CDR3 covers 12 residues. In nucleotides, the CDR3 is TGTGCCAGCACCTCACAGGGCCCTGAAGCTTTCTTT. This encodes CASTSQGPEAFF.

V usage is TRBV29-1 and J usage is TRBJ1-2; D gene ambiguous. Trimming took 6 bases from V and 0 from J, leaving 8 bases between them. The germline V gene has CDR1 SQVTM and CDR2 ANQGSEA. This CDR3 region has 12 residues. CDR3 sequence (DNA): TGCAGCGTCCATTTGACTAACTATGGCTACACCTTC. This sequence encodes CSVHLTNYGYTF.

V usage is TRBV5-5 and J usage is TRBJ2-7; D uncertain. V was clipped by 6 bases and J by 4 bases, with 17 bases between them. This CDR3 comprises 14 residues. Per germline, CDR1 SGHKS and CDR2 YYEKEE (reference sequence). The CDR3 bases are TGTGCCAGCACCCCAAGTATCAACCGATACGAGCAGTACTTC. Translation: CASTPSINRYEQYF.